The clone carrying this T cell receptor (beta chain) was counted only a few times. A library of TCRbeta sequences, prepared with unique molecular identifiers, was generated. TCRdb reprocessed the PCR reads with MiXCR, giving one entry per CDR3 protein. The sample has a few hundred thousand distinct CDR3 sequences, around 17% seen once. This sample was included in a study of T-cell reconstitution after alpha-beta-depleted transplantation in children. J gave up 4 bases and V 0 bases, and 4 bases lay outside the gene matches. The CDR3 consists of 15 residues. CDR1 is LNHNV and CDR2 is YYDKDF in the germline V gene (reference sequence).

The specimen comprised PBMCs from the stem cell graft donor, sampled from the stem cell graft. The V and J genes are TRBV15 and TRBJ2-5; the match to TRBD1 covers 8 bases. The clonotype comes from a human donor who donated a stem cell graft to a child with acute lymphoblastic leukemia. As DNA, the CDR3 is TGTGCCACCAGCAGAGATCCTACAGGGGGAGAGACCCAGTACTTC. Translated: CATSRDPTGGETQYF.